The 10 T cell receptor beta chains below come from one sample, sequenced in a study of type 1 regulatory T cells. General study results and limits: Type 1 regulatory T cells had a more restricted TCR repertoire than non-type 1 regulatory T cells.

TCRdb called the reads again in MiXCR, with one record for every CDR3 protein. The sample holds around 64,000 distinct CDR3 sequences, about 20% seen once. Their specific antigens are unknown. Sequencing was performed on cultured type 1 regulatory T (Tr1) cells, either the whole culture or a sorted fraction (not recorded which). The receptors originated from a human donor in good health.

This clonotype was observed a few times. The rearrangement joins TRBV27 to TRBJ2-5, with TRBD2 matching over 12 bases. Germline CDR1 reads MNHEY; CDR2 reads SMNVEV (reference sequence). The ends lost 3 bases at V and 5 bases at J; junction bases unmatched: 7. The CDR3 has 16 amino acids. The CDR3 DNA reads TGTGCCAGCAGTTTCCATCGGACTAGCGGGATTGAGACCCAGTACTTC. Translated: CASSFHRTSGIETQYF.

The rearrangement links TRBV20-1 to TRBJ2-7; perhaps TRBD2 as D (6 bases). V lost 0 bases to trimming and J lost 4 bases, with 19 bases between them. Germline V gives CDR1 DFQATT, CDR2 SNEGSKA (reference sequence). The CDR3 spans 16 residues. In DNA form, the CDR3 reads TGCAGTGCTAGAGAGGGGAAGTCGGGAAGCGGGTACGAGCAGTACTTC. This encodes CSAREGKSGSGYEQYF.

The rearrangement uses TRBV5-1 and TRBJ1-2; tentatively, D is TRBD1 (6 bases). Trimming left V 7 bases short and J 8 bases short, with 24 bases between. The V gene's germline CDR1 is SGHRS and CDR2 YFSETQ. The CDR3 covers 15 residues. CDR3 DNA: TGCGCCAGCTTGCAAAAGACAGGCTCGACTCTGGGCTACACCTTC. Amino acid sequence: CASLQKTGSTLGYTF.

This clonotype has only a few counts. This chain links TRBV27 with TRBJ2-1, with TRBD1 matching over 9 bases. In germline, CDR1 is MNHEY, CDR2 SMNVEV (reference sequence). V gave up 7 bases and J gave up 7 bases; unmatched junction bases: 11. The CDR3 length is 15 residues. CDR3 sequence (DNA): TGTGCCAGCACCCAAAGGGACAGGGCGTTTAATGAGCAGTTCTTC. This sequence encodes CASTQRDRAFNEQFF.

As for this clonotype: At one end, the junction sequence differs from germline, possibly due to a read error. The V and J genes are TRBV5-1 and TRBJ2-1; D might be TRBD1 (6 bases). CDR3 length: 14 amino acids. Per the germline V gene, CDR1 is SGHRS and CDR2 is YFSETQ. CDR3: CASSGTSRYNGQFF. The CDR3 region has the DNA TGCGCCAGCAGCGGGACATCTCGCTACAATGGGCAGTTCTTC.

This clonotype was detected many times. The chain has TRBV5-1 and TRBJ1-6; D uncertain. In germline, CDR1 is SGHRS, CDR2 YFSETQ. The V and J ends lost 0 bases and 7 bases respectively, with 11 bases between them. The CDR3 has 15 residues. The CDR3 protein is CASSLDGDGNSPLHF. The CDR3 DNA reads TGCGCCAGCAGCTTGGATGGGGATGGCAATTCACCCCTCCACTTT.

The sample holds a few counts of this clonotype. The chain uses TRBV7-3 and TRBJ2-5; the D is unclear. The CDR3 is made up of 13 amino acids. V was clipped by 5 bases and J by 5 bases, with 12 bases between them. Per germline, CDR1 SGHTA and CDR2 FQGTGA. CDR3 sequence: CASSEMDGETQYF. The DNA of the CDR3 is TGTGCCAGCAGCGAGATGGATGGGGAGACCCAGTACTTC.

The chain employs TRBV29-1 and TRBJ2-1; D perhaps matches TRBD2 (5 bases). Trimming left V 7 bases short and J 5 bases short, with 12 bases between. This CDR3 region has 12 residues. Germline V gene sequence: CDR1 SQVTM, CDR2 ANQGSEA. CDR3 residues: CSANRGNNEQFF. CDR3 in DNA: TGCAGCGCAAACCGGGGAAACAATGAGCAGTTCTTC.

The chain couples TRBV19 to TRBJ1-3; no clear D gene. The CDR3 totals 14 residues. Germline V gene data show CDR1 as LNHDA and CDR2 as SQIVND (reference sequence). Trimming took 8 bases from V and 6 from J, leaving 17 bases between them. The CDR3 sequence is CASRNRGEENTIYF. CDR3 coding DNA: TGTGCCAGTCGCAACCGAGGTGAAGAAAACACCATATATTTT. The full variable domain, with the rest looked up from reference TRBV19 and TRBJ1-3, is DGGITQSPKYLFRKEGQNVTLSCEQNLNHDAMYWYRQDPGQGLRLIYYSQIVNDFQKGDIAEGYSVSREKKESFPLTVTSAQKNPTAFYLCASRNRGEENTIYFGEGSWLTVV.

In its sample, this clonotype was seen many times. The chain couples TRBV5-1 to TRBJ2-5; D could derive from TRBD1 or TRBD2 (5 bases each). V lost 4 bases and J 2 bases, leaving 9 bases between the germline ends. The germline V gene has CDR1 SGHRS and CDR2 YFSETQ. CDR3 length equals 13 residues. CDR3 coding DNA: TGCGCCAGCAGCGGGACCGATCAAGAGACCCAGTACTTC. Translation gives CASSGTDQETQYF.